The sequence of this T cell receptor (beta chain) was determined in a study of OX40 agonist ivuxolimab in advanced cancers. Background on the study: Partial responses were recorded for three patients, including one with hepatocellular carcinoma and two with cutaneous melanoma. Findings and limits, study-wide: Antigen specificity remained undetermined for the expanded peripheral T cells. On average, CD8+ T cells showed a greater number of expanded clones than CD4+. Low normalized clonal expansion also occurred in some nonresponding patients.

Clones were sequenced by immunoSEQ multiplex PCR, and TCRdb holds only the in-frame ones, with some missing. The sample has approximately 60,000 clones; 87% are singletons. J gave up 6 bases and V 5 bases, and 6 bases lay outside the gene matches. This CDR3 spans 15 amino acids. The germline gives CDR1 SGHVS, CDR2 FQNEAQ. This clone was observed a few times. Antigen unknown. This clonotype originated in an adult with an advanced solid tumor such as melanoma, head and neck, liver or kidney cancer. The chain employs TRBV7-8 and TRBJ2-1, with 11 positions matching TRBD2. This material consisted of CD4+ or CD8+ T cells sorted from blood, taken in a trial of the OX40 agonist ivuxolimab. CDR3 nucleotide sequence: TGTGCCAGCAGCCGACTAGCGGGGCCTTTCAATGAGCAGTTCTTC. Amino acid sequence: CASSRLAGPFNEQFF.